The next 18 T cell receptor beta chains were all read from a single sample in a study of neurological immune-mediated disorders. One entry per CDR3 protein results from TCRdb running MiXCR on the 5' RACE reads. The data hold roughly 20,000 distinct CDR3 sequences, with 15% to 20% observed a single time. The sample consisted of CD8+ T cells from blood. These TCRs come from a woman in her late teens or twenties with multiple sclerosis.

This clonotype appeared many times. The chain has TRBV5-1 and TRBJ2-1; the D is unclear. V gave up 4 bases and J gave up 3 bases, with 5 bases separating them. The CDR3 spans 12 residues. Germline-derived CDR1 and CDR2 are SGHRS and YFSETQ. The DNA of the CDR3 is TGCGCCAGCAGCCCCCTCTACAATGAGCAGTTCTTC. This encodes CASSPLYNEQFF.

This clonotype is medium-sized by share. This rearrangement joins TRBV20-1 to TRBJ2-5, with 10 bases identical to TRBD2. This CDR3 has 14 residues. Per the germline V gene, CDR1 is DFQATT and CDR2 is SNEGSKA (reference sequence). With V trimmed by 1 base and J by 1 base, 0 bases remained unmatched. The CDR3 here is CSARGTSGQETQYF. CDR3 DNA sequence: TGCAGTGCTAGAGGGACTAGCGGCCAAGAGACCCAGTACTTC.

In its sample, this clonotype was seen a few times. This chain connects TRBV7-6 to TRBJ2-7, with D perhaps TRBD1 (5 bases). Germline V gene data show CDR1 as SGHVS and CDR2 as FNYEAQ. The CDR3 has 11 residues. Trimming took 5 bases from V and 3 from J, leaving 5 bases between them. CDR3: CASSDSYEQYF. CDR3 DNA sequence: TGTGCCAGCAGCGACAGCTACGAGCAGTACTTC.

This clonotype was picked up many times. The chain employs TRBV6-5 and TRBJ2-5, with TRBD2 matching 7 bases. The CDR3 extends over 14 amino acids. With 4 bases clipped from V and 1 base from J, the junction kept 3 bases outside the gene matches. CDR1 and CDR2 (germline): MNHEY, SVGAGI. CDR3 nucleotide sequence: TGTGCCAGCAGTTCCTCGGGGGGCCAAGAGACCCAGTACTTC. Amino acid sequence: CASSSSGGQETQYF.

By share, this clonotype counts as medium-sized. V gene TRBV10-3 combines with J gene TRBJ2-1; tentatively, D is TRBD1 or TRBD2 (5 bases each). The CDR3 runs 11 residues. Trimming stripped 10 bases from V and 7 bases from J, with 11 bases between. Germline lookup yields CDR1 ENHRY and CDR2 SYGVKD. The CDR3 protein is CATDEGNEQFF. For the CDR3, the DNA is TGTGCCACGGACGAGGGGAATGAGCAGTTCTTC.

In this sample, this clonotype is medium-sized. This chain links TRBV15 with TRBJ1-1, with D hard to call. The CDR3 is 13 amino acids. Germline V lookup: CDR1 LNHNV, CDR2 YYDKDF (reference sequence). The V and J ends lost 4 bases and 2 bases respectively, with 8 bases between them. Here the CDR3 reads CATSMPRNTEAFF. The DNA of the CDR3 is TGTGCCACCAGCATGCCTCGAAACACTGAAGCTTTCTTT. Filled out from reference TRBV15 and TRBJ1-1, the complete variable domain reads DAMVIQNPRYQVTQFGKPVTLSCSQTLNHNVMYWYQQKSSQAPKLLFHYYDKDFNNEADTPDNFQSRRPNTSFCFLDIRSPGLGDTAMYLCATSMPRNTEAFFGQGTRLTVV.

This clonotype was seen at least ten times. The chain couples TRBV2 to TRBJ1-5; D is possibly TRBD1 (5 bases). The CDR3 contains 13 residues. The germline V and J ends were trimmed by 2 bases and 4 bases, with 6 bases remaining between them. CDR1 and CDR2 from the germline V gene are SNHLY and FYNNEI. Here the CDR3 reads CASSENRNQPQHF. In DNA form, the CDR3 reads TGTGCCAGCAGTGAAAACAGGAATCAGCCCCAGCATTTT.

This clonotype is judged medium-sized. J is TRBJ1-2 and V is TRBV20-1; 10 bases match TRBD1. Germline loops: CDR1 DFQATT, CDR2 SNEGSKA (reference sequence). V lost 5 bases, J lost 4 bases, and 4 bases stayed unmatched. This CDR3 has 13 residues. The CDR3 region is CSARGDRGYGYTF. CDR3 nucleotides: TGCAGTGCTCGGGGGGACAGGGGCTATGGCTACACCTTC.

The rearrangement uses TRBV10-3 and TRBJ2-3; 12 bases align to TRBD2. This CDR3 is built from 16 residues. Germline assignment: CDR1 ENHRY and CDR2 SYGVKD. Trimming cost V 3 bases and J 4 bases; bases outside gene matches: 5. Written as DNA, the CDR3 is TGTGCCATCAGTGAAACTAGCGGGAGGCTGGCAGATACGCAGTATTTT. Its protein is CAISETSGRLADTQYF.

At least ten counts were recorded for this clonotype. V gene TRBV7-6 combines with J gene TRBJ2-1; TRBD2 agrees at 11 bases. J was trimmed by 10 bases and V by 6 bases; bases with no gene match: 5. This CDR3 is 13 amino acids long. The germline V gene encodes CDR1 SGHVS and CDR2 FNYEAQ. CDR3 DNA: TGTGCCAGCAGACCTAGGACTAGCGGGGAGCAGTTCTTC. It yields the protein CASRPRTSGEQFF.

V gene TRBV12-5 combines with J gene TRBJ2-3; maybe TRBD1 (5 bases). CDR3 size: 16 residues. Trimming removed 2 bases from V and 2 bases from J, with 14 bases in between. Germline-derived CDR1 and CDR2 are LGHNT and FRNRAP. For the CDR3, the DNA is TGTGCTAGTGGTTTGCGACAGAGAATTTACACAGATACGCAGTATTTT. Its translation is CASGLRQRIYTDTQYF.

This clonotype was seen ten or more times. The chain recombines TRBV6-5 with TRBJ1-2, with D tentatively TRBD1 (6 bases). V was trimmed by 7 bases and J by 5 bases, leaving 14 bases between them. Germline V gene sequence: CDR1 MNHEY, CDR2 SVGAGI. The CDR3 covers 13 residues. CDR3 in DNA: TGTGCCAGCAAGTTGGGGGCTCCATATGGCTACACCTTC. Protein product: CASKLGAPYGYTF.

Many counts were recorded for this clonotype. The V and J genes are TRBV14 and TRBJ1-1, with 7 bases fitting TRBD1. The CDR3 contains 14 residues. With 4 bases clipped from V and 3 bases from J, the junction kept 5 bases outside the gene matches. Germline CDR1 SGHDN, CDR2 FVKESK. CDR3: CASSRPQGYTEAFF. CDR3 DNA: TGTGCCAGCAGCCGCCCACAGGGGTACACTGAAGCTTTCTTT.

At least ten counts were recorded for this clonotype. The gene calls are TRBV27 and TRBJ1-2; D is undetermined. This CDR3 has 15 residues. Trimming shortened V by 0 bases and J by 7 bases, and 15 bases separated the two germline ends. Germline lookup yields CDR1 MNHEY and CDR2 SMNVEV (reference sequence). CDR3 in amino acids: CASSLSSEQYLGYTF. For the CDR3, the DNA is TGTGCCAGCAGTTTATCGTCAGAGCAGTATCTTGGCTACACCTTC.

In this sample, this clonotype turned up many times. V usage is TRBV7-2 and J usage is TRBJ2-1; D is possibly TRBD1 (5 bases). This CDR3 comprises 12 residues. Per germline, CDR1 SGHTA and CDR2 FQGNSA. V lost 3 bases and J 7 bases, leaving 7 bases between the germline ends. CDR3 bases: TGTGCCAGCAGCTTGAAGGGGAATGAGCAGTTCTTC. It specifies CASSLKGNEQFF.

This clonotype has at least ten counts. J is TRBJ1-5 and V is TRBV20-1; D gene uncertain. The CDR3 totals 13 residues. In germline, CDR1 is DFQATT, CDR2 SNEGSKA (reference sequence). V shed 2 bases and J shed 4 bases, with 9 bases lying between them. The CDR3 reads CSARSPGNQPQHF. DNA of the CDR3: TGCAGTGCTAGATCGCCGGGGAATCAGCCCCAGCATTTT.

This clonotype was picked up many times. This chain links TRBV5-1 with TRBJ2-1; D gene ambiguous. With 4 bases removed from V and 5 bases from J, the gap between germline ends came to 4 bases. The CDR3 contains 11 residues. Looked up from germline, CDR1 is SGHRS and CDR2 is YFSETQ. CDR3 nucleotide sequence: TGCGCCAGCAGCGCCGACAATGAGCAGTTCTTC. Translating gives CASSADNEQFF.

The table lists this clonotype with many counts. Here the CDR3 reads CSVESETAITGELFF. The CDR3 region has the DNA TGCAGCGTTGAATCCGAAACGGCTATCACCGGGGAGCTGTTTTTT. The gene calls are TRBV29-1 and TRBJ2-2, with D unclear. V lost 2 bases, J lost 4 bases, and 14 bases lay in between. Germline V CDR1 and CDR2: SQVTM, ANQGSEA. CDR3 length: 15 residues.